This paragraph reports one T cell receptor beta chain. Sequencing was performed with immunoSEQ multiplex PCR; in TCRdb, only in-frame clones are kept and a portion is missing. The sample shows about 180,000 clones, 90% to 95% of them seen only once. Germline CDR1 and CDR2: SGHAT and FQDESV (reference sequence). V was shortened by 3 bases and J by 5 bases, with 16 bases between the two germline ends. The CDR3 runs 15 residues. The data originate from a study of control samples from healthy donors and cancer patients. V usage is TRBV11-1 and J usage is TRBJ2-5; D is tentatively TRBD1 or TRBD2 (6 bases each). Sequenced material: blood. This TCR derives from a man younger than 40 in good health. The CDR3 DNA sequence: TGTGCCAGCAGCTTGGCCCGGGGGCTGGGGGAGACCCAGTACTTC. Amino acid sequence: CASSLARGLGETQYF.